This record concerns one T cell receptor beta chain sequence. Antigen specificity is unknown. This CDR3 spans 16 amino acids. Trimming removed 3 bases at V and 3 bases at J, with 16 bases between. CDR1 and CDR2 from the germline V gene are SNHLY and FYNNEI. Produced via immunoSEQ multiplex PCR; TCRdb's table is partial and in-frame only. The sample contains approximately 100,000 clones, over 80% of which appear only once. This specimen belongs to a study of T cell responses to AZD1222 COVID-19 vaccine. Study context: The study pooled second doses at about 4 or about 12 weeks. Study observations and caveats: Nearly half of spike-specific TCRs reportedly go after variant regions that carry no mutations.

The specimen comprised peripheral blood, sampled on day 0 of AZD1222 vaccination. This receptor was taken from an adult in good health. The gene calls are TRBV2 and TRBJ2-3; tentatively, D is TRBD1 (5 bases). The CDR3 DNA reads TGTGCCAGCAGTGAGGGCGGCAGGGTAAGGACAGATACGCAGTATTTT. It is translated as CASSEGGRVRTDTQYF.